In this sample, the clone carrying this T cell receptor (beta chain) turned up a few times. Its antigen is unknown. The study reverse transcribed the entire isolated RNA, so it sequenced expressed TCRB transcripts. Clones were read by immunoSEQ multiplex PCR, and TCRdb kept only the in-frame ones, dropping some. This table holds roughly 350,000 clones, around a tenth found once. The V end was cut by 2 bases, the J end by 2 bases, with 11 bases between. The germline gives CDR1 MDHEN, CDR2 SYDVKM. The CDR3 runs to 15 residues. These data are taken from a study of beta chain features in type 1 diabetes. Study-wide points: The study left unresolved whether HLA type influences TCRB rearrangement. Across all four CD4+ subsets, people with type 1 diabetes showed modestly shorter TCRB CDR3s.

Naive, central memory, regulatory and stem cell-like memory cells within the CD4+ compartment were sorted using CD45RO/CCR7/CD25/CD127/CD95/CD27. The chain employs TRBV28 and TRBJ2-3, with a tentative D call TRBD2 (5 bases). This receptor was obtained from a man aged 30-40 years with type 1 diabetes. Material for sequencing was central memory CD4+ T cells from blood. CDR3 region: CASSLTAGHTDTQYF. The DNA for the CDR3 is TGTGCCAGCAGTTTAACGGCGGGCCACACAGATACGCAGTATTTT.